One and the same sample provided the 27 T cell receptor beta chains below, sequenced in a study of T cell repertoires in cytomegalovirus infection. TCRdb recomputed calls from the reads with MiXCR, one row per CDR3 protein. The sample has about 530,000 distinct CDR3 sequences; around 27% are singletons. Source material: PBMCs. The receptors shown here come from a human donor in good health (CMV status not recorded). Some clones in this sample may be carry-over from other donors' samples.

This clonotype was seen at least ten times. The rearrangement uses TRBV12-3 or TRBV12-4 and TRBJ1-5; 9 bases align to TRBD1. The CDR3 consists of 14 residues. The trim removed 6 bases at V and 7 bases at J, leaving 7 bases unmatched. CDR3 in amino acids: CASRGDRDRQPQHF. The CDR3 nucleotides read TGTGCCAGCAGGGGGGACAGGGATCGGCAGCCCCAGCATTTT.

This clonotype was counted many times. The chain combines TRBV7-2 with TRBJ2-3, with D hard to call. Trimming shortened V by 1 base and J by 2 bases, and 10 bases separated the two germline ends. This CDR3 is 15 amino acids long. Germline V gene data show CDR1 as SGHTA and CDR2 as FQGNSA. CDR3 residues: CASSLVSENTDTQYF. The CDR3 DNA sequence: TGTGCCAGCAGCTTAGTATCAGAGAACACAGATACGCAGTATTTT. Combining the CDR3 with reference TRBV7-2 and TRBJ2-3 gives the whole variable domain GAGVSQSPSNKVTEKGKDVELRCDPISGHTALYWYRQSLGQGLEFLIYFQGNSAPDKSGLPSDRFSAERTGGSVSTLTIQRTQQEDSAVYLCASSLVSENTDTQYFGPGTRLTVL.

This clonotype has just a few counts. The chain uses TRBV7-9 and TRBJ2-1; TRBD2 aligns across 7 bases. The V segment lost 3 bases and the J segment 7 bases; nucleotides outside the gene matches: 3. The CDR3 totals 13 residues. Per the germline V gene, CDR1 is SEHNR and CDR2 is FQNEAQ (reference sequence). The CDR3, as DNA: TGTGCCAGCAGCTTGGGGGGGGAGAATGAGCAGTTCTTC. This sequence encodes CASSLGGENEQFF.

The chain combines TRBV4-3 with TRBJ2-1; D not certain. The V end was cut by 3 bases, the J end by 7 bases, with 7 bases between. Germline V CDR1 and CDR2: LGHNA, YSLEER. The length of the CDR3 is 12 residues. CDR3 protein: CASSHVHNEQFF. The CDR3 DNA reads TGCGCCAGCAGCCACGTTCATAATGAGCAGTTCTTC.

V usage is TRBV4-1 and J usage is TRBJ2-3, with D unresolved. Germline V gene sequence: CDR1 MGHRA, CDR2 YSYEKL. The CDR3 is 13 amino acids. V was shortened by 3 bases and J by 0 bases, with 4 bases between the two germline ends. CDR3 in DNA: TGCGCCAGCAGCCACGACAGCACAGATACGCAGTATTTT. Translated, it gives CASSHDSTDTQYF.

The rearrangement joins TRBV2 to TRBJ2-3; 11 nucleotides line up with TRBD1. CDR3 length: 17 amino acids. Germline lookup yields CDR1 SNHLY and CDR2 FYNNEI. V shed 5 bases, J shed 5 bases, and the junction held 12 bases outside the gene matches. Written as DNA, the CDR3 is TGTGCCAGCAGTTATGCTCTGGACAGGGGGCGCAGAGATACGCAGTATTTT. As protein: CASSYALDRGRRDTQYF.

This clonotype was found many times. This rearrangement joins TRBV7-3 to TRBJ2-2; 7 bases map to TRBD2. The ends lost 1 base at V and 2 bases at J; junction bases unmatched: 4. There are 16 residues in the CDR3. Germline CDR1 and CDR2: SGHTA and FQGTGA. The chain's CDR3 is CASSLNPAGNTGELFF. CDR3 DNA sequence: TGTGCCAGCAGCTTAAACCCAGCGGGAAACACCGGGGAGCTGTTTTTT.

This clonotype was recorded a few times. The rearrangement joins TRBV12-3 or TRBV12-4 to TRBJ1-5; 9 nucleotides align to TRBD1. Trimming at V came to 6 bases and at J to 3 bases, leaving 9 bases not matched to a gene. The CDR3 is made up of 16 amino acids. Here the CDR3 reads CASRIGTGYPNQPQHF. In DNA form, the CDR3 reads TGTGCCAGCAGGATCGGGACAGGGTACCCCAATCAGCCCCAGCATTTT.

This clonotype was found a few times. The chain recombines TRBV12-5 with TRBJ2-3; D is possibly TRBD1 or TRBD2 (6 bases each). The CDR3 extends over 15 amino acids. Germline CDR1 and CDR2: LGHNT and FRNRAP. V gave up 5 bases and J gave up 4 bases, with 16 bases separating them. The CDR3 DNA sequence: TGTGCTAGTGGTGGCGTGAGGGGGGCATCAGATACGCAGTATTTT. Translated: CASGGVRGASDTQYF.

The chain recombines TRBV15 with TRBJ1-3, with D uncertain. V was clipped by 0 bases and J by 0 bases, with 9 bases between them. CDR3 length: 16 amino acids. Per germline, CDR1 LNHNV and CDR2 YYDKDF (reference sequence). This CDR3 is CATSRDFESSGNTIYF. CDR3 DNA: TGTGCCACCAGCAGAGATTTTGAGAGCTCTGGAAACACCATATATTTT.

This clonotype was detected only a few times. The rearrangement links TRBV5-6 to TRBJ1-3; 8 positions agree with TRBD1. Trimming took 6 bases from V and 0 from J; bases not matched to a gene: 2. CDR1 is SGHDT and CDR2 is YYEEEE in the germline V gene. CDR3 size: 14 residues. The CDR3 coding sequence is TGTGCCAGCACCGACAGGGGCTCTGGAAACACCATATATTTT. Its protein is CASTDRGSGNTIYF. Together with reference TRBV5-6 and TRBJ1-3, the CDR3 gives the full variable domain: DAGVTQSPTHLIKTRGQQVTLRCSPKSGHDTVSWYQQALGQGPQFIFQYYEEEERQRGNFPDRFSGHQFPNYSSELNVNALLLGDSALYLCASTDRGSGNTIYFGEGSWLTVV.

The CDR3 is CASSYEAAYEQYF. CDR3 DNA: TGTGCCAGCAGTTACGAGGCTGCCTACGAGCAGTACTTC. The chain joins TRBV6-2 or TRBV6-3 to TRBJ2-7; D gene uncertain. The germline V gene encodes CDR1 MNHEY and CDR2 SVGEGT. Trimming shortened V by 2 bases and J by 2 bases, and 7 bases separated the two germline ends. The CDR3 loop spans 13 amino acids.

This clonotype was seen a handful of times. J is TRBJ2-1 and V is TRBV12-3 or TRBV12-4, with TRBD2 matching 12 bases. The junction had 2 bases not matched to a gene; V was cut back by 2 bases and J by 6 bases. The CDR3 totals 15 residues. The chain's CDR3 is CASSLSSGRANEQFF. CDR3 in DNA: TGTGCCAGCAGTTTATCTAGCGGGAGGGCCAATGAGCAGTTCTTC.

This clonotype was detected only a few times. The rearrangement joins TRBV4-3 to TRBJ2-7, with TRBD1 identical over 7 bases. Germline loops: CDR1 LGHNA, CDR2 YSLEER. V shed 1 base, J shed 2 bases, and the junction held 11 bases outside the gene matches. The CDR3 contains 17 residues. CDR3 protein: CASSQGGLRDSAYEQYF. CDR3 bases: TGCGCCAGCAGCCAAGGAGGACTCCGGGACAGTGCCTACGAGCAGTACTTC.

The J gene is TRBJ1-1, the V gene TRBV4-1; D unresolved. Germline CDR1 MGHRA, CDR2 YSYEKL. V was clipped by 1 base and J by 6 bases, with 18 bases between them. This CDR3 is built from 16 residues. The CDR3 loop reads CASSQVTSGPWSEAFF. Written as DNA, the CDR3 is TGCGCCAGCAGCCAAGTCACTTCTGGTCCGTGGTCTGAAGCTTTCTTT.

This clonotype appeared a few times. The rearrangement links TRBV6-1 to TRBJ2-4; D remains ambiguous. The CDR3 covers 15 residues. The germline gives CDR1 MNHNS, CDR2 SASEGT. Between the trimmed V and J ends, which lost 2 bases and 7 bases, there was a span of 15 bases. CDR3 in amino acids: CASSEHVSAENIQYF. The CDR3 region has the DNA TGTGCCAGCAGTGAACATGTCAGCGCCGAGAACATTCAGTACTTC.

The V call is TRBV15, the J call TRBJ2-1, with D possibly TRBD1 on 6 matching bases. This CDR3 is 15 amino acids long. The germline V and J ends were trimmed by 3 bases and 8 bases, with 17 bases remaining between them. The germline V gene encodes CDR1 LNHNV and CDR2 YYDKDF (reference sequence). CDR3 residues: CATSRTGWGLDEQFF. CDR3 DNA: TGTGCCACCAGCAGGACAGGTTGGGGTTTGGATGAGCAGTTCTTC.

The rearrangement joins TRBV5-1 to TRBJ2-3; TRBD1 might be the D (7 bases). This CDR3 is 15 amino acids long. Trimming cost V 4 bases and J 4 bases, with 16 bases left between them. CDR1 and CDR2 from the germline V gene are SGHRS and YFSETQ. This CDR3 is CASSLAGQPPDTQYF. The CDR3 region has the DNA TGCGCCAGCAGCCTGGCGGGACAGCCGCCAGATACGCAGTATTTT.

The rearrangement joins TRBV6-1 to TRBJ2-1; TRBD2 matches at 12 bases. The CDR3 runs 14 residues. The germline V gene has CDR1 MNHNS and CDR2 SASEGT. Losses at the gene ends were 7 bases for V and 6 bases for J; bases not matched to a gene: 4. The CDR3 region is CASNQLAGGNEQFF. The DNA of the CDR3 is TGTGCCAGCAATCAACTAGCGGGAGGCAATGAGCAGTTCTTC.

This clonotype was observed a handful of times. V and J are TRBV5-4 and TRBJ2-3; D is unclear. This CDR3 region has 16 residues. V was shortened by 0 bases and J by 0 bases, with 11 bases between the two germline ends. Per the germline V gene, CDR1 is SGHNT and CDR2 is YYREEE (reference sequence). CDR3 sequence: CASSLGSDTSTDTQYF. The CDR3 DNA reads TGTGCCAGCAGCTTGGGCTCAGATACTAGCACAGATACGCAGTATTTT.

Ten or more counts support this clonotype. V usage is TRBV7-2 and J usage is TRBJ2-5; D uncertain. The V gene lost 5 bases and the J gene lost 4 bases, with 11 bases spanning the gap. Germline V lookup: CDR1 SGHTA, CDR2 FQGNSA. The CDR3 totals 13 residues. CDR3 sequence (DNA): TGTGCCAGCAGCCCGATGAATGTAGAGACCCAGTACTTC. Its protein product is CASSPMNVETQYF.

This clonotype was observed a few times. The rearrangement links TRBV19 to TRBJ1-1; no clear D. The CDR3 consists of 14 residues. The V end lost 4 bases, the J end lost 1 base, and 10 bases lay between the germline ends. The germline gives CDR1 LNHDA, CDR2 SQIVND (reference sequence). The CDR3 region is CASSSGVPNTEAFF. For the CDR3, the DNA is TGTGCCAGTAGTAGCGGGGTCCCGAACACTGAAGCTTTCTTT.

The chain joins TRBV20-1 to TRBJ2-7; D may be TRBD1 (6 bases). V was shortened by 3 bases and J by 2 bases, with 8 bases between the two germline ends. The CDR3 covers 12 residues. The germline CDR1 and CDR2 sequences are DFQATT and SNEGSKA (reference sequence). The CDR3 protein is CSASGQTYEQYF. CDR3 DNA sequence: TGCAGTGCTAGTGGACAGACCTACGAGCAGTACTTC.

The CDR3 protein is CASTNLAEAYNEQFF. CDR3 nucleotides: TGTGCCAGCACTAACCTCGCGGAGGCCTACAATGAGCAGTTCTTC. This chain links TRBV27 with TRBJ2-1; weak D call: TRBD2 (5 bases). V was pared by 7 bases and J by 2 bases, with 15 bases between. The CDR3 has 15 residues. Germline assignment: CDR1 MNHEY and CDR2 SMNVEV (reference sequence).

This chain joins TRBV7-3 and TRBJ1-1; D uncertain. V lost 5 bases and J lost 1, with 11 bases in between. The CDR3 runs 14 residues. Germline values: CDR1 SGHTA, CDR2 FQGTGA. Written as DNA, the CDR3 is TGTGCCAGCAGCCCGGAGGGTAGGAACACTGAAGCTTTCTTT. Translating it yields CASSPEGRNTEAFF.

This clonotype was seen just once. The chain employs TRBV19 and TRBJ1-1; weak D call: TRBD1 (5 bases). Germline assignment: CDR1 LNHDA and CDR2 SQIVND (reference sequence). CDR3 length equals 13 residues. V was cut by 4 bases and J by 6 bases, with 12 bases left in between. The CDR3 region is CASSTSQGAEAFF. The DNA for the CDR3 is TGTGCCAGTAGTACCTCTCAGGGTGCTGAAGCTTTCTTT.

The chain couples TRBV6-1 to TRBJ2-2; 9 positions match TRBD1. The CDR3 totals 16 residues. Germline trimming cut 6 bases from V and 5 bases from J; bases unmatched to any gene: 10. CDR1 and CDR2 (germline): MNHNS, SASEGT. The CDR3 DNA follows: TGTGCCAGCAGCAAAGTGGGACAGGGAGGAACCGGGGAGCTGTTTTTT. The encoded protein is CASSKVGQGGTGELFF.